This T cell receptor beta chain was observed in a study of lymphopenia after photon versus proton radiotherapy (dated by TCRdb to about 2019). The study in broad terms: The study compared the immunological effects of photon versus proton radiation therapy in patients with gastrointestinal tumors who developed high-grade lymphopenia. The study was designed to characterize how the impact on the immune system differs between the two radiation modalities. The cohort included 20 to 25 patients with gastrointestinal tumors who developed lymphopenia after receiving either photon or proton therapy. Overall results and qualifications from the work: The survival association was assessed only in patients who died, and the authors presented better survival with proton therapy as a possibility rather than a demonstrated result. Among patients across the cohort who died, overall survival time showed an inverse correlation with a larger post-nadir drop in TCR diversity. During treatment, patients who received proton therapy stayed relatively stable, whereas patients who received photon therapy lost naive T cells and TCR diversity and gained effector/memory populations. After the lymphocyte count nadir, oligoclonal expansion, especially of CD8+ Temra cells, was observed in photon-treated repertoires, and the drop in diversity was driven by this expansion.

The library relied on the immunoSEQ multiplex PCR assay. Alongside multiparametric flow cytometry, deep sequencing of rearranged TCR beta loci was used to profile the T cell repertoires. TCRdb re-hosts the immuneACCESS table, in-frame sequences only. Its copies lack some clones; in the studies checked, an unresolved V gene accounts for under half of them, and the cause for the rest is not known. Within this sample are some 25,000 clones, with approximately 85% of them counted one time only. Around 5.2% of the sample rests with the top ten. The germline V gene encodes CDR1 WNHNN and CDR2 SYGVQD (reference sequence). V lost 2 bases and J lost 4 bases, and the count of bases not matched to a germline gene is 1. From cysteine to phenylalanine, the CDR3 is 13 amino acids long. Only the CDR3 portion is preserved as DNA: 39 bases, with reading frame beginning at the first base. This clone was detected once. Its antigen is unknown. No base qualities exist here, and no much larger clone lies one base off it.

The chain joins TRBV10-1 to TRBJ2-5, with 7 bases aligning to TRBD1. The sequencing used peripheral blood, collected from a patient treated with photon-based radiotherapy. This receptor was taken from a man between 25 and 39 years old with gastric cancer. The nucleotide sequence reads as follows: TGCGCCAGCAGTGAGCCAGGGGGAGAGACCCAGTACTTC. Its product reads: CASSEPGGETQYF.